This record covers a single T cell receptor (beta chain). The antigen is undetermined. The data derive from a study of identical twins. Germline V gene sequence: CDR1 SGHRS, CDR2 YFSETQ. The CDR3 is 14 residues long. Trimming shortened V by 2 bases and J by 8 bases, and 14 bases separated the two germline ends. After template switching added a universal primer site, the resulting cDNA carried unique molecular identifiers. A single record per CDR3 protein comes from TCRdb applying MiXCR to the 5' RACE reads. The sample holds about 470,000 distinct CDR3 sequences, approximately 24% seen once. Findings of the study overall: Beta clonotypes that were abundant in cord blood contained fewer insertions, a pattern absent from memory repertoires.

These same data were also listed under a study on T cells expressing NK-cell markers. As reported in that work: The sorts in several experiments were restricted to alpha-beta TCR T cells by an anti-gamma-delta TCR antibody. The CD3+CD56-NKG2C+ fraction of four donors was likewise dominated by these clonotypes.

Sequencing input: CD4+ T cells sorted from blood. The receptor's source is a woman aged 18-35 years in good health. The chain joins TRBV5-1 to TRBJ2-1; no clear D. The CDR3 region has the DNA TGCGCCAGCAGCTTATCCGGCCAGAAATATGAGCAGTTCTTC. Translating gives CASSLSGQKYEQFF. Full variable domain (outside the CDR3, taken from reference TRBV5-1 and TRBJ2-1): KAGVTQTPRYLIKTRGQQVTLSCSPISGHRSVSWYQQTPGQGLQFLFEYFSETQRNKGNFPGRFSGRQFSNSRSEMNVSTLELGDSALYLCASSLSGQKYEQFFGPGTRLTVL.